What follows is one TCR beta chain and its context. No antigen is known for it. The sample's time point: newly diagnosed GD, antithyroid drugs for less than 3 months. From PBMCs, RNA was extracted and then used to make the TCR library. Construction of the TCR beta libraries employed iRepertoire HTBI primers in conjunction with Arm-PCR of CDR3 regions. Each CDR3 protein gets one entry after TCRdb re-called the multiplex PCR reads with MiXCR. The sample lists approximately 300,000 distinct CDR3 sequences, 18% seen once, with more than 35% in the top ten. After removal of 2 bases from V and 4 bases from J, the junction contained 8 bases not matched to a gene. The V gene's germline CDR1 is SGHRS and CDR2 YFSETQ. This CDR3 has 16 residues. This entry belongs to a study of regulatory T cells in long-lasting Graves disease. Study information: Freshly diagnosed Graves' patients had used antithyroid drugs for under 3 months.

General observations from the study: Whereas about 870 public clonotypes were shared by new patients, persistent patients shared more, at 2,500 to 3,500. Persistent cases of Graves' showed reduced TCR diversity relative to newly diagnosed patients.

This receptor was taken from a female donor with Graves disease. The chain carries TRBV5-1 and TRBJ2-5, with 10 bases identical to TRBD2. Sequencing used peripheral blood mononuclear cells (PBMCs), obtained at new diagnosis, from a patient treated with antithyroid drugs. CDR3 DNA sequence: TGCGCCAGCAGCTTCCAACTAGCGGGATCGGGAGAGACCCAGTACTTC. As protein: CASSFQLAGSGETQYF.